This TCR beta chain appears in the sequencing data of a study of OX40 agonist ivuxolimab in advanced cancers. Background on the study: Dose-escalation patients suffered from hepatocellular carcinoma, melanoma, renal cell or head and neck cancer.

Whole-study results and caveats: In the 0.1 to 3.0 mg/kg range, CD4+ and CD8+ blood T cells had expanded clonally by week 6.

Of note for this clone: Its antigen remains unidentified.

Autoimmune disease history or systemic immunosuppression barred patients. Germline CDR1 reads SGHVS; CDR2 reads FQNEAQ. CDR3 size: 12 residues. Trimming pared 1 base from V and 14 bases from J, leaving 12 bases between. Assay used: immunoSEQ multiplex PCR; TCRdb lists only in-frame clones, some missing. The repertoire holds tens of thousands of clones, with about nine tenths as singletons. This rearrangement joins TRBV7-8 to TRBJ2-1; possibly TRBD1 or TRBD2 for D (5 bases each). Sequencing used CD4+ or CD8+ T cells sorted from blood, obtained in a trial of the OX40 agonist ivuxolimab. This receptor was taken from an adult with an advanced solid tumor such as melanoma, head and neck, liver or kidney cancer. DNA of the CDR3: TGTGCCAGCAGCTTAGGGGGCGGGCGGGAGTTCTTC. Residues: CASSLGGGREFF.